This TCR beta chain was sequenced for a study of CD8+CD57+ T cells in acquired aplastic anemia. Across the study: Sorted CD4+ plus CD8+ cells gave DNA averaging 3.2 ug. Healthy donors yielded roughly 9.9 million CD4+ cell reads on average.

Genomic DNA acted as the template from which TCR beta VDJ combination and CDR3 sequence profiling were carried out. TCRdb re-analysed the reads in MiXCR, keeping a single row per CDR3 protein. This sample has some 120,000 distinct CDR3 sequences, with roughly 50% found just once. Findings and caveats of the study: It was found that approximately 29 CD8+ CDR3 sequences were shared between patients and controls.

As concerns this clonotype: The antigen remains undetermined.

CDR1 is SGHTA and CDR2 is FQGNSA in the germline V gene. The CDR3 runs to 15 residues. With 2 bases removed from V and 5 bases from J, the gap between germline ends came to 10 bases. This chain joins TRBV7-2 and TRBJ1-6, with D possibly TRBD1 on 5 matching bases. Sequencing was performed on sorted CD4+, CD8+, or CD8+CD57+ T cells (not recorded which) from PBMCs. The clonotype originates from a human donor in good health, serving as a control. The CDR3 bases are TGTGCCAGCAGCTTAAGGGTCAGGGATAATTCACCCCTCCACTTT. This sequence encodes CASSLRVRDNSPLHF.